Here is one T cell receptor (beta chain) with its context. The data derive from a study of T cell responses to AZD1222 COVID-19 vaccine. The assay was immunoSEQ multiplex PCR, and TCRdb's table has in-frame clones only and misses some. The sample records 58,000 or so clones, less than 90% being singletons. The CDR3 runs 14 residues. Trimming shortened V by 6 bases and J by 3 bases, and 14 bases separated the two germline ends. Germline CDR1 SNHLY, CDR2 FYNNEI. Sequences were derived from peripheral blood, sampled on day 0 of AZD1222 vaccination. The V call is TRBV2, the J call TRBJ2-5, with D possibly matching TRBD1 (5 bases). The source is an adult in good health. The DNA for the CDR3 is TGTGCCAGCAGCGCTCAGGGCGGCGAAGAGACCCAGTACTTC. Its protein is CASSAQGGEETQYF.